Described below is a single TCR beta chain sequence and its context. Its antigen is still unknown. This sample was included in a study of radiation and T cells in renal cell carcinoma. For the study at large: Nephrectomy followed 15 Gy stereotactic body radiation by 4 weeks.

The CDR3 is 12 amino acids. The germline V gene encodes CDR1 SQVTM and CDR2 ANQGSEA. V gave up 6 bases and J gave up 4 bases; unmatched junction bases: 5. Repertoires were generated with immunoSEQ multiplex PCR, while TCRdb's copy carries only in-frame clones and drops some. This sample yields approximately 94,000 clones, of which about 79% are seen a single time; 5% to 6.5% belongs to the top ten. Notes on the study in general: Top tumor clonotypes rose in blood 2 weeks post-radiation, then contracted.

Time point: baseline pretreatment blood. Described treatment: 15 Gy SBRT to primary tumor, nephrectomy 4 weeks later. Clear cell pathology was present in this patient's renal cell carcinoma. Source: blood, taken from a patient whose treatment included radiotherapy and nephrectomy. The origin of this receptor is a man aged 55 to 70 with renal cell carcinoma. This chain connects TRBV29-1 to TRBJ2-5; 7 nucleotides agree with TRBD1. CDR3 in amino acids: CSVGDSRETQYF. DNA of the CDR3: TGCAGCGTGGGGGACAGCCGAGAGACCCAGTACTTC.